This TCR beta chain was captured in a study of human T cells and chemical hapten exposure. Study-level results: There was no change with DPC sensitization in TCRs above 1 in 1000 frequency.

CDR1 SGHDT and CDR2 YYEEEE come from the germline V gene. The V and J ends lost 4 bases and 9 bases respectively, with 19 bases between them. This CDR3 spans 14 amino acids. Notes on this clonotype: No antigen is known for it.

The time point is: pre-sensitization, week 0. Documented treatment: therapeutic diphenylcyclopropenone sensitization with weekly scalp DPC. Blood collection took place prior to placing each patch test. TCRdb reprocessed the RACE reads with MiXCR, giving one entry per CDR3 protein. The sample includes 350,000 to 450,000 distinct CDR3 sequences, more than 4.5% of them seen just once. Sequences were derived from whole blood, sampled in connection with sensitization to the hapten diphenylcyclopropenone (DPC). The sequence was obtained from a woman aged 50 to 60 with alopecia areata. Some clones in this sample may be carry-over from other donors' samples. This chain joins TRBV5-6 and TRBJ1-1; D is unresolved. The CDR3 protein is CASSPATTTGKAFF. CDR3 sequence (DNA): TGTGCCAGCAGCCCAGCCACAACGACCGGGAAAGCTTTCTTT.